Listed here is a single T cell receptor (beta chain). Its cognate antigen is unknown. This sample is part of a study of monozygotic twins with inflammatory bowel disease. Study results and limitations: Repertoires of patients may have been made more variable by differing immunosuppressive treatments. Reduced clonotype sharing with other individuals was observed in IBD patients relative to healthy twins, especially with disease activity.

TCRdb derives one entry per CDR3 protein from the 5' RACE reads, leaving out DNA. The repertoire table contains more than 85,000 distinct CDR3 sequences. CDR3 size: 15 residues. Germline V gives CDR1 SGHTA, CDR2 FQGTGA. Input material: blood. The TCR originated in a human donor with ulcerative colitis or Crohn's disease, or a healthy co-twin of an affected twin (not recorded which). The rearrangement joins TRBV7-3 to TRBJ2-7; as DNA is missing, the TRBD1 call by TCRdb cannot be tested. The CDR3: CASSLRDRGFDEQYF.